The 9 T cell receptor beta chains below come from one sample, sequenced in a study of T cell responses to AZD1222 COVID-19 vaccine. TCRdb's table, derived via immunoSEQ multiplex PCR, lists solely in-frame clones and lacks some. The sample has fewer than 120,000 clones, about 94% seen once. The source material was peripheral blood, sampled 28 days after the second AZD1222 dose. The receptors stem from an adult who received the AZD1222 COVID-19 vaccine.

V and J are TRBV6-5 and TRBJ1-1; D is ambiguous. The ends were cut back, 7 bases at V and 2 bases at J, with 14 bases in the middle. Germline CDR1 MNHEY, CDR2 SVGAGI. The length of the CDR3 is 14 residues. DNA of the CDR3: TGTGCCAGCAACGCTCTCGCCCCCAACACTGAAGCTTTCTTT. The encoded protein is CASNALAPNTEAFF.

This chain joins TRBV19 and TRBJ1-6; D not resolved. V lost 9 bases to trimming and J lost 6 bases, with 18 bases between them. Per germline, CDR1 LNHDA and CDR2 SQIVND (reference sequence). The CDR3 sequence is 15 residues long. This CDR3 is CASSPGFSSNSPLHF. In DNA form, the CDR3 reads TGTGCCAGCTCTCCAGGCTTTTCCAGTAATTCACCCCTCCACTTT.

The chain employs TRBV28 and TRBJ1-1; TRBD1 is a possible D gene (6 bases). Germline loops: CDR1 MDHEN, CDR2 SYDVKM. Trimming pared 9 bases from V and 5 bases from J, leaving 13 bases between. The CDR3 sequence is 12 residues long. The CDR3, as DNA: TGTGCCAGTGGACAGCCGAGAACTGAAGCTTTCTTT. Protein: CASGQPRTEAFF.

This clone was observed once. The V gene is TRBV5-1, the J gene TRBJ2-3, with TRBD1 matching 9 bases. The CDR3 is 15 residues long. J was trimmed by 0 bases and V by 4 bases; bases with no gene match: 3. Germline CDR1 SGHRS, CDR2 YFSETQ. In DNA form, the CDR3 reads TGCGCCAGCAGCGGGACAGGGACCAGCACAGATACGCAGTATTTT. This gives the protein CASSGTGTSTDTQYF. Drawing the rest from reference TRBV5-1 and TRBJ2-3, the complete variable domain is KAGVTQTPRYLIKTRGQQVTLSCSPISGHRSVSWYQQTPGQGLQFLFEYFSETQRNKGNFPGRFSGRQFSNSRSEMNVSTLELGDSALYLCASSGTGTSTDTQYFGPGTRLTVL.

V and J are TRBV7-8 and TRBJ1-2, with 10 bases identical to TRBD1. CDR3 size: 14 residues. The V and J ends lost 4 bases and 3 bases, in that order; junction bases with no gene match: 2. Germline lookup yields CDR1 SGHVS and CDR2 FQNEAQ. The CDR3 spells CASSSGQGDYGYTF. The CDR3 nucleotides read TGTGCCAGCAGCTCTGGACAGGGGGACTATGGCTACACCTTC.

This clone was observed once. The chain carries TRBV6-5 and TRBJ2-7; possible D gene TRBD1, 7 bases. The CDR3 loop spans 14 amino acids. Germline loops: CDR1 MNHEY, CDR2 SVGAGI. The V end lost 4 bases, the J end lost 5 bases, and 15 bases lay between the germline ends. The CDR3 sequence: CASSSRGARNEQYF. The CDR3 coding sequence is TGTGCCAGCAGTTCCAGGGGGGCGCGGAACGAGCAGTACTTC.

The V and J genes are TRBV2 and TRBJ1-6, with no clear D. V shed 3 bases and J shed 5 bases, with 8 bases lying between them. There are 14 residues in the CDR3. Germline CDR1 and CDR2: SNHLY and FYNNEI. The CDR3 loop is CASSDEGNNSPLHF. The CDR3 nucleotides read TGTGCCAGCAGTGATGAGGGAAATAATTCACCCCTCCACTTT.

The chain uses TRBV5-4 and TRBJ1-2; no definite D call. The CDR3 length is 13 residues. Germline loops: CDR1 SGHNT, CDR2 YYREEE (reference sequence). V lost 4 bases to trimming and J lost 3 bases, with 10 bases between them. The CDR3 region is CASSLNDYYGYTF. CDR3 DNA: TGTGCCAGCAGCCTGAACGACTACTATGGCTACACCTTC.

This clone occurred once. This chain joins TRBV7-9 and TRBJ2-1, with D maybe TRBD2 (7 bases). This CDR3 is 15 amino acids long. Trimming took 7 bases from V and 7 from J, leaving 20 bases between them. CDR1 is SEHNR and CDR2 is FQNEAQ in the germline V gene (reference sequence). In DNA form, the CDR3 reads TGTGCCAGCACCCAAACCCGGGGGGCGCAGAATGAGCAGTTCTTC. As protein: CASTQTRGAQNEQFF.